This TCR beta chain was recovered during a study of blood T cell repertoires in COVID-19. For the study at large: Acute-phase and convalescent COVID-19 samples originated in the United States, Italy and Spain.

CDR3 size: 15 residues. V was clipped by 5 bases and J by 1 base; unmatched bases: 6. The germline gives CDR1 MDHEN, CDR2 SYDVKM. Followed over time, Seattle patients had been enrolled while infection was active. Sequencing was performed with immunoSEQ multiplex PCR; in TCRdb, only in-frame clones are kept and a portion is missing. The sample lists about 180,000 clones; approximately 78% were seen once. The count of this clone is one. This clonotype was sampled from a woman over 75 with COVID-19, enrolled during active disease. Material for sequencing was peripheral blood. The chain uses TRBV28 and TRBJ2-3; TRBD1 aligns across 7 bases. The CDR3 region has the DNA TGTGCCAGCAGTCCAAACAGGGGTGGCACAGATACGCAGTATTTT. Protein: CASSPNRGGTDTQYF.